Listed below are T cell receptor beta chains from one sample, sequenced in a study of early T cells in non-severe SARS-CoV-2 infection. TCRdb called the 5' RACE reads again in MiXCR, with one record for every CDR3 protein. The sample has some 35,000 distinct CDR3 sequences; just under 4% are singletons. Material: whole blood. The source of these receptors is an adult who was a healthcare worker with PCR-confirmed SARS-CoV-2 infection or an uninfected control (not recorded which). The conserved cysteine and the conserved F or W are not part of the CDR3 here.

>TRBV7-8
ASSLEYSQY
>TRBV10-3
AITGSRNEQF
>TRBV20-1
SATTSGLYNEQF
>TRBV9
ASSVALVNTEAF
>TRBV10-3
AISAGQGSPNTEAF
>TRBV5-1
ASSAGTADTQY
>TRBV6-2/TRBV6-3
ASSNSGSGNNEQF
>TRBV18
ASSPGSTGELF
>TRBV24-1
ATSDLGLFDQETQY
>TRBV7-3
ASSDPPGLALNEQF
>TRBV3-1
ASSQGIGSAYNEQF
>TRBV3-1
ASSQEVLAAGELF
>TRBV6-5
ASSTTETQY
>TRBV11-1
ASSFGLAGVLGNEQF
>TRBV5-4
ASSGKDFYNEQF
>TRBV27
ASSLSGRRNTEAF
>TRBV12-3/TRBV12-4
ASSLSSGLTDTQY